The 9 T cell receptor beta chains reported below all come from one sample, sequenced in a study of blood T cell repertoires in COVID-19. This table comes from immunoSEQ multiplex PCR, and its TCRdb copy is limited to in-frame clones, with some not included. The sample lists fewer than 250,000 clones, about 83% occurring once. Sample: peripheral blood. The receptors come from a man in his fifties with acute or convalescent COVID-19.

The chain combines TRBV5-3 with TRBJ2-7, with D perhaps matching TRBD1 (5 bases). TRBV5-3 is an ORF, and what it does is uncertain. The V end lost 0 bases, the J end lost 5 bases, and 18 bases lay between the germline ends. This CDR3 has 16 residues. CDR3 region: CARSLVSPGWGNEQYF. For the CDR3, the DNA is TGTGCCAGAAGCTTGGTCTCTCCAGGGTGGGGAAACGAGCAGTACTTC.

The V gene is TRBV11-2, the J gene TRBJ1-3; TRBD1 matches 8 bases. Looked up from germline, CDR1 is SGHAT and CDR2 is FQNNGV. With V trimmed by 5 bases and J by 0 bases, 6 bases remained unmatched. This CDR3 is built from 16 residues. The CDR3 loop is CASSIRTGNSGNTIYF. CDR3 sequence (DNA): TGTGCCAGCAGCATAAGGACAGGGAACTCTGGAAACACCATATATTTT.

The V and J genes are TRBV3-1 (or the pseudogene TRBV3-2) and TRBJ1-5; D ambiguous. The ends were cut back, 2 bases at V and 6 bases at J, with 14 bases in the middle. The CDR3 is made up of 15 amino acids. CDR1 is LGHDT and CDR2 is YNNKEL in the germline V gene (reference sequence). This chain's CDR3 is CASSQSVGRFQPQHF. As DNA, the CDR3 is TGTGCCAGCAGCCAATCAGTGGGCAGGTTTCAGCCCCAGCATTTT.

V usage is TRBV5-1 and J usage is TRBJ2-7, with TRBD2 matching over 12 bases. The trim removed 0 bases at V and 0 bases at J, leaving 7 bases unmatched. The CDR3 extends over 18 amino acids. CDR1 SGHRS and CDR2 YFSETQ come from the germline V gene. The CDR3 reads CASSLVTSGRTTSYEQYF. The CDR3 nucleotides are TGCGCCAGCAGCTTGGTGACTAGCGGGAGAACCACCTCCTACGAGCAGTACTTC. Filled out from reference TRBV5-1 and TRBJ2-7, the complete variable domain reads KAGVTQTPRYLIKTRGQQVTLSCSPISGHRSVSWYQQTPGQGLQFLFEYFSETQRNKGNFPGRFSGRQFSNSRSEMNVSTLELGDSALYLCASSLVTSGRTTSYEQYFGPGTRLTVT.

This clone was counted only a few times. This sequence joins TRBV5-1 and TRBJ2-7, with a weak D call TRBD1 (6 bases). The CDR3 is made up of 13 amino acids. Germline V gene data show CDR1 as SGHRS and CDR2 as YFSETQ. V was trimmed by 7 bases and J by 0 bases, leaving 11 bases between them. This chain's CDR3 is CASAKDSSYEQYF. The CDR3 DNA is TGCGCCAGCGCCAAGGACAGCTCCTACGAGCAGTACTTC.

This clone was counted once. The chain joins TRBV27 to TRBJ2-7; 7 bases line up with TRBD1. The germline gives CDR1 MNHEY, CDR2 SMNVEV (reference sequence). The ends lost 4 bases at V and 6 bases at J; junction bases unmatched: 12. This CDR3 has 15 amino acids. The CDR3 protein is CASSSLGTVISEQYF. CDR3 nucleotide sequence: TGTGCCAGCAGTTCGCTCGGGACAGTCATATCCGAGCAGTACTTC.

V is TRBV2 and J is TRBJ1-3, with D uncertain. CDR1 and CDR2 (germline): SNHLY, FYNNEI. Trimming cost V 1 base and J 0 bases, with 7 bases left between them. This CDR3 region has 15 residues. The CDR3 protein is CASSEDVLSGNTIYF. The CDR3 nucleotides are TGTGCCAGCAGTGAAGATGTTCTCTCTGGAAACACCATATATTTT.

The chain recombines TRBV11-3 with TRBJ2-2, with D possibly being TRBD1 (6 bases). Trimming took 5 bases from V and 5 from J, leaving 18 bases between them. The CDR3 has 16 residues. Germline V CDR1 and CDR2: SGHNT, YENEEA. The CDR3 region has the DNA TGTGCCAGCAGCAAAACAGGACAGTCAAGGACCGGGGAGCTGTTTTTT. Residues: CASSKTGQSRTGELFF.

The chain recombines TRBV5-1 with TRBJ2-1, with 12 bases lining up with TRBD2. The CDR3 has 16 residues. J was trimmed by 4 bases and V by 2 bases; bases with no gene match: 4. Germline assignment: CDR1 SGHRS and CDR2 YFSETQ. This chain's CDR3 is CASSFTSGRLYNEQFF. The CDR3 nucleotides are TGCGCCAGCAGCTTCACTAGCGGGAGGTTGTACAATGAGCAGTTCTTC.